The 26 T cell receptor beta chains presented below share a single source sample, sequenced in a study of cytomegalovirus exposure and HLA in healthy donors. PCR primers comprised 60 Vbeta and 13 Jbeta primers. TCRdb keeps only in-frame clones here, not all; method: immunoSEQ multiplex PCR. The data show around 120,000 clones, roughly 14% seen once. The sample was PBMCs. Source of these receptors: a woman under 30 in good health and CMV-seronegative.

This clone was seen a few times. The gene calls are TRBV30 and TRBJ1-1, with a possible D match to TRBD1 (6 bases). From germline, CDR1 is GTSNPN and CDR2 SVGIG (reference sequence). The CDR3 runs to 15 residues. V was clipped by 2 bases and J by 7 bases, with 20 bases between them. This CDR3 is CAWSTPGRGRGEAFF. CDR3 sequence (DNA): TGTGCCTGGAGTACCCCCGGGAGGGGGAGAGGTGAAGCTTTCTTT.

The chain carries TRBV6-6 and TRBJ2-1; 10 bases are a match to TRBD1. Germline values: CDR1 MNHNY, CDR2 SVGAGI (reference sequence). The V segment lost 5 bases and the J segment 12 bases; nucleotides outside the gene matches: 7. This CDR3 region has 13 residues. CDR3 nucleotide sequence: TGTGCCAGCAGTCGACAGGGGGCGGAGGGGCAGTTCTTC. This gives the protein CASSRQGAEGQFF.

This clone was picked up a small number of times. The genes are TRBV6-5 and TRBJ2-1; 12 bases fit TRBD2. This CDR3 is built from 15 residues. V trimming: 10 bases; J trimming: 8 bases; junction bases outside the gene matches: 12. The germline V gene has CDR1 MNHEY and CDR2 SVGAGI. The CDR3 sequence is CATQPTSGRLYEQFF. Here the CDR3 DNA reads TGTGCCACCCAGCCCACTAGCGGGAGGTTGTATGAGCAGTTCTTC.

The genes are TRBV27 and TRBJ2-7, with TRBD2 matching over 9 bases. CDR1 is MNHEY and CDR2 is SMNVEV in the germline V gene (reference sequence). With V trimmed by 4 bases and J by 3 bases, 10 bases remained unmatched. The length of the CDR3 is 16 residues. The CDR3 nucleotides read TGTGCCAGCAGTTCCGCCCTGGGGCGGGAGGGCTACGAGCAGTACTTC. Translated, it gives CASSSALGREGYEQYF.

The rearrangement links TRBV29-1 to TRBJ2-3, with 9 positions matching TRBD1. Germline lookup yields CDR1 SQVTM and CDR2 ANQGSEA. The CDR3 length is 14 residues. Trimming removed 7 bases from V and 6 bases from J; junction bases left unmatched: 11. CDR3 protein: CSAPTGGPWDTQYF. CDR3 sequence (DNA): TGCAGCGCACCCACAGGGGGCCCTTGGGATACGCAGTATTTT.

This rearrangement joins TRBV5-1 to TRBJ2-1, with 10 bases fitting TRBD2. V lost 4 bases, J lost 6 bases, and 10 bases stayed unmatched. The V gene's germline CDR1 is SGHRS and CDR2 YFSETQ. The CDR3 contains 16 residues. The CDR3 is CASSGLAAEVGNEQFF. In nucleotides, the CDR3 is TGCGCCAGCAGCGGACTAGCGGCAGAGGTAGGCAATGAGCAGTTCTTC.

The gene calls are TRBV5-3 and TRBJ1-3, with D unclear. TRBV5-3 is recorded as an ORF, its role being uncertain. V dropped 0 bases and J dropped 0 bases, with 7 bases sitting between them. This CDR3 has 15 residues. The CDR3 protein is CARSLAEGSGNTIYF. For the CDR3, the DNA is TGTGCCAGAAGCTTGGCGGAGGGCTCTGGAAACACCATATATTTT.

As regards this clone: Other DNA sequences of this sample code for an identical CDR3. The genes are TRBV5-1 and TRBJ2-1, with 10 bases identical to TRBD1. V dropped 4 bases and J dropped 6; count of bases not matched to a gene: 4. The CDR3 consists of 14 residues. Germline V CDR1 and CDR2: SGHRS, YFSETQ. The CDR3 region is CASSRDRGFNEQFF. Written as DNA, the CDR3 is TGCGCCAGCAGCCGGGACAGGGGTTTCAATGAGCAGTTCTTC. Filled out from reference TRBV5-1 and TRBJ2-1, the complete variable domain reads KAGVTQTPRYLIKTRGQQVTLSCSPISGHRSVSWYQQTPGQGLQFLFEYFSETQRNKGNFPGRFSGRQFSNSRSEMNVSTLELGDSALYLCASSRDRGFNEQFFGPGTRLTVL.

This clone was seen a few times. The gene calls are TRBV19 and TRBJ1-1; 7 nucleotides line up with TRBD1. V lost 5 bases and J lost 1; bases outside the gene matches: 4. The CDR3 has 14 amino acids. Germline-derived CDR1 and CDR2 are LNHDA and SQIVND (reference sequence). The CDR3 sequence is CASSVGQKNTEAFF. CDR3 DNA: TGTGCCAGTAGTGTGGGACAGAAGAACACTGAAGCTTTCTTT.

This clone was seen a few times. Different DNA sequences within this sample yield the same CDR3. This rearrangement joins TRBV2 to TRBJ1-5; perhaps TRBD1 as D (5 bases). This CDR3 has 13 amino acids. From germline, CDR1 is SNHLY and CDR2 FYNNEI. Deletions cut 4 bases from V and 4 bases from J, with 8 bases between. In nucleotides, the CDR3 is TGTGCCAGCAGTGTCCGGGGGAATCAGCCCCAGCATTTT. It translates to CASSVRGNQPQHF.

The rearrangement joins TRBV7-3 to TRBJ2-2; no clear D. Trimming shortened V by 3 bases and J by 4 bases, and 9 bases separated the two germline ends. CDR3 length equals 14 residues. CDR1 and CDR2 from the germline V gene are SGHTA and FQGTGA. The CDR3 sequence: CASSFDSPTGELFF. In DNA, the CDR3 is TGTGCCAGCAGCTTTGATAGCCCCACCGGGGAGCTGTTTTTT.

This clone was recorded a few times. J is TRBJ2-7 and V is TRBV7-2; D is undetermined. CDR3 size: 15 residues. V gave up 1 base and J gave up 2 bases, with 12 bases separating them. Germline V lookup: CDR1 SGHTA, CDR2 FQGNSA. The CDR3 DNA sequence: TGTGCCAGCAGCTTAGGAAGACTTGATACCTACGAGCAGTACTTC. Amino acid sequence: CASSLGRLDTYEQYF.

The chain uses TRBV28 and TRBJ2-7, with TRBD2 matching 8 bases. The germline V gene has CDR1 MDHEN and CDR2 SYDVKM. The V and J ends lost 1 base and 2 bases, in that order; junction bases with no gene match: 4. The CDR3 contains 15 residues. The chain's CDR3 is CASSLSGGVTYEQYF. The CDR3 nucleotides are TGTGCCAGCAGTTTATCGGGGGGGGTCACCTACGAGCAGTACTTC.

V gene TRBV29-1 combines with J gene TRBJ2-1, with a tentative D call TRBD2 (7 bases). Germline CDR1 and CDR2: SQVTM and ANQGSEA. The V end lost 7 bases, the J end lost 8 bases, and 30 bases lay between the germline ends. The CDR3 is made up of 17 amino acids. The CDR3 region is CSARTDYRTSGPYEQFF. For the CDR3, the DNA is TGCAGCGCTCGGACAGACTACCGGACTAGTGGGCCCTATGAGCAGTTCTTC.

CDR3 coding DNA: TGTGCCAGCAGCAAAGAGCCCTTTGAGCAGTTCTTC. Translation: CASSKEPFEQFF. The chain uses TRBV21-1 and TRBJ2-1; TRBD2 reflects the table's D call only, with no check against the DNA. TRBV21-1 is a listed pseudogene. The CDR3 consists of 12 residues.

The rearrangement joins TRBV28 to TRBJ2-2; no clear D. The V and J ends lost 3 bases and 2 bases respectively, with 4 bases between them. The CDR3 covers 13 residues. CDR1 is MDHEN, CDR2 SYDVKM, per germline. CDR3 amino acids: CASSLTNTGELFF. In DNA, the CDR3 is TGTGCCAGCAGTTTGACTAACACCGGGGAGCTGTTTTTT.

This clone has a handful of counts. V and J are TRBV6-5 and TRBJ2-5; D may be TRBD1 (6 bases). V lost 4 bases, J lost 5 bases, and 17 bases lay in between. The germline V gene has CDR1 MNHEY and CDR2 SVGAGI. The CDR3 runs to 15 residues. The CDR3 bases are TGTGCCAGCAGTTCCCCCGGGACACCCCCGGAGACCCAGTACTTC. Its protein product is CASSSPGTPPETQYF.

The chain is built from TRBV25-1 and TRBJ2-7; D unresolved. This CDR3 has 12 residues. The V end was cut by 6 bases, the J end by 3 bases, with 9 bases between. Germline V CDR1 and CDR2: MGHDK, SYGVNS. The CDR3 spells CASSHVGYEQYF. The CDR3 DNA reads as TGTGCCAGCAGCCACGTCGGCTACGAGCAGTACTTC.

This clone was counted a few times. This chain joins TRBV23-1 and TRBJ1-5, with D possibly TRBD1 on 5 matching bases. TRBV23-1 is known as an ORF, though its function is uncertain. With 0 bases removed from V and 4 bases from J, the gap between germline ends came to 13 bases. The CDR3 is 16 amino acids. The CDR3 bases are TGCGCCAGCAGTCAATCTGGGCGGGACGGTAATCAGCCCCAGCATTTT. Protein: CASSQSGRDGNQPQHF.

This clone was recorded a few times. The chain couples TRBV7-8 to TRBJ2-7; 9 bases line up with TRBD2. Germline CDR1 reads SGHVS; CDR2 reads FQNEAQ. Trimming at V came to 2 bases and at J to 1 base, leaving 9 bases not matched to a gene. CDR3 length: 17 residues. The CDR3 loop reads CASSLRVLAGPSYEQYF. The CDR3 DNA reads TGTGCCAGCAGCTTAAGGGTGCTAGCGGGACCTTCCTACGAGCAGTACTTC.

A few counts support this clone. The chain joins TRBV19 to TRBJ2-2; D is ambiguous. Per the germline V gene, CDR1 is LNHDA and CDR2 is SQIVND (reference sequence). The CDR3 sequence is 14 residues long. Trimming left V 1 base short and J 5 bases short, with 8 bases between. Here the CDR3 reads CASSIVFSTGELFF. CDR3 in DNA: TGTGCCAGTAGTATAGTTTTTTCGACCGGGGAGCTGTTTTTT.

This clone was seen a few times. V and J are TRBV6-1 and TRBJ1-6, with a weak D call TRBD1 (5 bases). The CDR3 runs to 14 residues. The germline V and J ends were trimmed by 8 bases and 5 bases, with 13 bases remaining between them. Per the germline V gene, CDR1 is MNHNS and CDR2 is SASEGT. CDR3 nucleotide sequence: TGTGCCAGCTCCGTTGGAGGGGATAATTCACCCCTCCACTTT. Amino acid sequence: CASSVGGDNSPLHF.

V usage is TRBV7-9 and J usage is TRBJ1-3; possibly TRBD1 for D (6 bases). V lost 0 bases and J lost 9, with 9 bases in between. This CDR3 has 13 amino acids. Germline V CDR1 and CDR2: SEHNR, FQNEAQ (reference sequence). CDR3 in DNA: TGTGCCAGCAGCTTAGCGGGGGCAGGCACCATATATTTT. Its translation: CASSLAGAGTIYF.

The chain recombines TRBV25-1 with TRBJ2-1; 8 nucleotides line up with TRBD1. Germline CDR1 and CDR2: MGHDK and SYGVNS. The ends lost 4 bases at V and 8 bases at J; junction bases unmatched: 10. This CDR3 has 15 residues. The CDR3 DNA is TGTGCCAGCAGTGCCCGGGACAGGTGGATCGATGAGCAGTTCTTC. Residues: CASSARDRWIDEQFF.

Only a few counts were recorded for this clone. V and J are TRBV18 and TRBJ2-6, with D tentatively TRBD1 (6 bases). The CDR3 is made up of 17 amino acids. The V gene's germline CDR1 is KGHSH and CDR2 LQKENI. Trimming removed 5 bases at V and 1 base at J, with 15 bases between. CDR3: CASSSRTASSGANVLTF. The CDR3 bases are TGTGCCAGCTCATCACGGACAGCTTCGTCTGGGGCCAACGTCCTGACTTTC.

This chain joins TRBV28 and TRBJ2-1, with TRBD2 matching over 8 bases. Germline-derived CDR1 and CDR2 are MDHEN and SYDVKM. CDR3 length equals 14 residues. After removal of 0 bases from V and 5 bases from J, the junction contained 0 bases not matched to a gene. The CDR3 DNA reads TGTGCCAGCAGTTTATGGCGGGGGGACAATGAGCAGTTCTTC. Amino acids: CASSLWRGDNEQFF.